This T cell receptor (beta chain) was obtained from a study of blood T cell repertoires in COVID-19. The wider study: COVID-19 samples, acute and convalescent, were from the United States, Italy and Spain. In each case, the material was cDNA or gDNA derived from T cells, B-cell-depleted T cells, or PBMCs.

The ends were cut back, 4 bases at V and 5 bases at J, with 13 bases in the middle. The CDR3 has 14 residues. From germline, CDR1 is SGHKS and CDR2 YYEKEE (reference sequence). Authors' processing steps: Reference gene primers were amplified, and this amplification served to estimate nucleated cell counts. Sequencing used immunoSEQ multiplex PCR; TCRdb keeps in-frame clones, though not all of them. V and J calls and clone size are given by that table; D and trimming were obtained from the DNA. The top ten hold about 8% of the sample, which has 90,000 to 95,000 clones, around 90% seen once. The source material was peripheral blood. This clonotype was obtained from an older woman with acute or convalescent COVID-19. The chain employs TRBV5-5 and TRBJ2-1; perhaps TRBD1 as D (7 bases). CDR3 nucleotide sequence: TGTGCCAGCAGCGGGGGGACAGTTAACAATGAGCAGTTCTTC. It encodes CASSGGTVNNEQFF.